Sequencing of this T cell receptor (beta chain) was carried out in a study of sequential checkpoint blockade in melanoma. Treatment reported: randomized to nivolumab then ipilimumab (arm A) or the reverse (arm B). There are 14 residues in the CDR3. In germline, CDR1 is MNHEY, CDR2 SVGAGI. Between the trimmed V and J ends, which lost 6 bases and 4 bases, there was a span of 12 bases. Sequenced by immunoSEQ multiplex PCR; TCRdb stores in-frame clones only, minus some. The sample records about 13,000 clones, more than 75% being singletons. This TCR was sampled from a human donor with melanoma. The sample consisted of CD8+ T cells sorted from blood (inferred from file names), taken from a patient given nivolumab and ipilimumab in sequence. The chain is built from TRBV6-5 and TRBJ2-2, with D tentatively TRBD2 (6 bases). The CDR3 sequence: CASSQRDSTGELFF. The CDR3 DNA sequence: TGTGCCAGCAGCCAGAGGGACTCCACCGGGGAGCTGTTTTTT.